The clone carrying this T cell receptor (beta chain) has a count of ten or more. This record comes from a study of early T cells in non-severe SARS-CoV-2 infection. TCRdb re-called the 5' RACE reads with MiXCR, one entry per CDR3 protein. The sample gives tens of thousands of distinct CDR3 sequences, around 4.5% of which show up once; about an eighth is in the top ten. V was shortened by 4 bases and J by 0 bases, with 14 bases between the two germline ends. Germline CDR1 SGHRS, CDR2 YFSETQ. The CDR3 totals 16 residues. Sequenced input: whole blood. The V and J genes are TRBV5-1 and TRBJ2-1; D possibly corresponds to TRBD1 (5 bases). The source is an adult who was a healthcare worker with PCR-confirmed SARS-CoV-2 infection or an uninfected control (not recorded which). The CDR3 nucleotides are TGCGCCAGCAGCCCAAGACAGACCAGCTCCTACAATGAGCAGTTCTTC. Encoded protein: CASSPRQTSSYNEQFF.